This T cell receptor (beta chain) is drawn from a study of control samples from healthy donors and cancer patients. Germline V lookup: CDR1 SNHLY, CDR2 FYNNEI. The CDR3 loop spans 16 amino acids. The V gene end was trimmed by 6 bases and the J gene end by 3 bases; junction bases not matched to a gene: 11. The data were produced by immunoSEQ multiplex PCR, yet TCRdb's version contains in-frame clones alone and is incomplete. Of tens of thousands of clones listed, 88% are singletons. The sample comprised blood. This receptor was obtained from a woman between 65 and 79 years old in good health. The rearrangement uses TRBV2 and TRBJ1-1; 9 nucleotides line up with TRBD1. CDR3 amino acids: CASRPNSWTGDTEAFF. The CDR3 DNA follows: TGTGCCAGCAGGCCCAATTCTTGGACAGGGGACACTGAAGCTTTCTTT.